This TCR beta chain was sequenced for a study of blood T cell repertoires in COVID-19. About the study: Samples of COVID-19 (acute and convalescent) were obtained from the United States, Italy and Spain. T cells, B-cell-depleted T cells, or PBMCs provided the cDNA or gDNA that served as material.

In the original workflow: Reference gene primer amplification yielded estimated nucleated cell counts. This table comes from immunoSEQ multiplex PCR, and its TCRdb copy is limited to in-frame clones, with some not included. V and J calls and clone size follow that table, whereas D and trimming were derived from the DNA. The sample yields 25,000 to 30,000 clones, more than 75% seen once. CDR1 is SNHLY and CDR2 is FYNNEI in the germline V gene. There are 16 residues in the CDR3. The J segment lost 4 bases and the V segment lost 3 bases, leaving 10 bases of the junction unmatched. Specimen: peripheral blood. The chain combines TRBV2 with TRBJ2-7, with 9 nucleotides matching TRBD1. The receptor comes from a man in his forties or fifties with active COVID-19. CDR3 DNA: TGTGCCAGCAGTGATTACCCCGGACAGGGGTTTTACGAGCAGTACTTC. Protein sequence: CASSDYPGQGFYEQYF. Complete variable domain (other parts from reference TRBV2 and TRBJ2-7): EPEVTQTPSHQVTQMGQEVILRCVPISNHLYFYWYRQILGQKVEFLVSFYNNEISEKSEIFDDQFSVERPDGSNFTLKIRSTKLEDSAMYFCASSDYPGQGFYEQYFGPGTRLTVT.